The 30 T cell receptor beta chains presented below share a single source sample, sequenced in a study of T cell changes during pregnancy in multiple sclerosis. The protocol was immunoSEQ multiplex PCR, while the TCRdb copy is restricted to in-frame clones and leaves out a portion. The table has about 64,000 clones, roughly 89% seen once; the top ten hold 1.4%. Sequences were derived from peripheral blood, sampled in the second trimester of pregnancy. All receptors derive from a female donor with multiple sclerosis, enrolled in a pregnancy study.

This clone was picked up one time. The chain is built from TRBV2 and TRBJ2-3, with TRBD1 matching 10 bases. This CDR3 region has 14 residues. Germline V lookup: CDR1 SNHLY, CDR2 FYNNEI. Trimming at V came to 6 bases and at J to 6 bases, leaving 6 bases not matched to a gene. The CDR3 bases are TGTGCCAGCAGGCGGACAGGGGGGGCCGATACGCAGTATTTT. Its translation is CASRRTGGADTQYF.

Concerning this clone itself: Other nucleotide sequences in the sample specify the same CDR3. The rearrangement joins TRBV5-6 to TRBJ2-5; possible D gene TRBD1, 6 bases. The length of the CDR3 is 13 residues. V was trimmed by 0 bases and J by 4 bases, leaving 7 bases between them. Germline CDR1 is SGHDT and CDR2 is YYEEEE. The DNA for the CDR3 is TGTGCCAGCAGCTTGGTACAGGGAGAGACCCAGTACTTC. This encodes CASSLVQGETQYF.

The chain carries TRBV25-1 and TRBJ2-3, with D possibly being TRBD1 (6 bases). CDR3 length: 15 amino acids. The V gene's germline CDR1 is MGHDK and CDR2 SYGVNS. Between the trimmed V and J ends, which lost 7 bases and 6 bases, there was a span of 20 bases. CDR3 DNA: TGTGCCAGCATCAACTCCAGGGGTTTGTGGGATACGCAGTATTTT. As protein: CASINSRGLWDTQYF.

V and J are TRBV5-6 and TRBJ2-5; D is undetermined. The CDR3 has 14 residues. V was clipped by 1 base and J by 3 bases, with 10 bases between them. Per germline, CDR1 SGHDT and CDR2 YYEEEE. In DNA, the CDR3 is TGTGCCAGCAGCTTGTTGGCAGTTAAAGAGACCCAGTACTTC. This gives the protein CASSLLAVKETQYF.

The chain employs TRBV5-1 and TRBJ2-3; a possible D gene is TRBD2 (6 bases). There are 16 residues in the CDR3. Trimming removed 0 bases from V and 6 bases from J, with 17 bases in between. The V gene's germline CDR1 is SGHRS and CDR2 YFSETQ. The CDR3 DNA sequence: TGCGCCAGCAGCTTGGGTCAGGGACTGTCCTCCGATACGCAGTATTTT. Protein sequence: CASSLGQGLSSDTQYF.

CDR3 sequence reads: CASSLVFGLAGDTQYF. The CDR3 DNA reads as TGTGCCAGCAGCTTAGTCTTTGGACTAGCTGGGGATACGCAGTATTTT. This chain links TRBV11-2 with TRBJ2-3; 8 bases match TRBD2. The CDR3 extends over 16 amino acids. Trimming removed 1 base from V and 6 bases from J; junction bases left unmatched: 9. Looked up from germline, CDR1 is SGHAT and CDR2 is FQNNGV.

The chain couples TRBV2 to TRBJ2-7; D uncertain. V lost 1 base and J 2 bases, leaving 12 bases between the germline ends. The germline gives CDR1 SNHLY, CDR2 FYNNEI. CDR3 length: 15 residues. Here the CDR3 reads CASSEGKARAYEQYF. CDR3 in DNA: TGTGCCAGCAGTGAAGGAAAAGCACGAGCCTACGAGCAGTACTTC.

This clone showed up just a few times. The J gene is TRBJ1-1, the V gene TRBV10-3, with a tentative D call TRBD1 (5 bases). This CDR3 spans 13 amino acids. Trimming removed 3 bases from V and 10 bases from J, with 15 bases in between. Germline CDR1 ENHRY, CDR2 SYGVKD. The CDR3 DNA follows: TGTGCCATCAGTGATGTAAGGGGAAGGGGAGCTTTCTTT. This sequence encodes CAISDVRGRGAFF.

V is TRBV9 and J is TRBJ1-3, with D possibly being TRBD1 (6 bases). Germline CDR1 and CDR2: SGDLS and YYNGEE. Between the trimmed V and J ends, which lost 0 bases and 0 bases, there was a span of 13 bases. The CDR3 has 17 amino acids. The CDR3 nucleotides are TGTGCCAGCAGCGTAGAAGCAGGGACATACTCTGGAAACACCATATATTTT. Its protein product is CASSVEAGTYSGNTIYF. The full variable domain, with the rest looked up from reference TRBV9 and TRBJ1-3, is DSGVTQTPKHLITATGQRVTLRCSPRSGDLSVYWYQQSLDQGLQFLIQYYNGEERAKGNILERFSAQQFPDLHSELNLSSLELGDSALYFCASSVEAGTYSGNTIYFGEGSWLTVV.

The CDR3 DNA follows: TGTGCCAGCCGGGACAGGTTGAATGAAAAACTGTTTTTT. Its protein is CASRDRLNEKLFF. The rearrangement links TRBV6-5 to TRBJ1-4, with 8 bases aligning to TRBD1. The CDR3 has 13 residues. V was clipped by 8 bases and J by 5 bases; unmatched bases: 4. Germline assignment: CDR1 MNHEY and CDR2 SVGAGI.

The rearrangement joins TRBV7-7 to TRBJ2-5, with D possibly matching TRBD2 (6 bases). V was pared by 5 bases and J by 5 bases, with 15 bases between. Germline assignment: CDR1 SSHAT and CDR2 FNYEAQ (reference sequence). The CDR3 extends over 14 amino acids. CDR3 in DNA: TGTGCCAGCAGCACCATGGAAGGAGGGGAGACCCAGTACTTC. Its protein is CASSTMEGGETQYF.

A note on this clone: An end of the junction does not agree with germline; a read error may underlie this. This chain links TRBV27 with TRBJ2-7; D is perhaps TRBD2 (6 bases). Germline CDR1 MNHEY, CDR2 SMNVEV (reference sequence). This CDR3 region has 13 residues. CDR3 DNA: TGTGCCAGCAGTACCACAGCGGACTACGGGCAGTACTTC. Residues: CASSTTADYGQYF.

V and J are TRBV7-9 and TRBJ2-1, with D possibly being TRBD2 (6 bases). Germline CDR1 reads SEHNR; CDR2 reads FQNEAQ (reference sequence). The CDR3 consists of 16 residues. V shed 2 bases and J shed 5 bases, with 16 bases lying between them. The CDR3 coding sequence is TGTGCCAGCAGCTTATTGGGCGGCGGGACCCACAATGAGCAGTTCTTC. This sequence encodes CASSLLGGGTHNEQFF.

This clone occurred once. The chain joins TRBV7-9 to TRBJ2-3; D is unclear. With 4 bases removed from V and 1 base from J, the gap between germline ends came to 6 bases. Germline CDR1 is SEHNR and CDR2 is FQNEAQ (reference sequence). The CDR3 is 13 amino acids. The chain's CDR3 is CASSSSGTDTQYF. The CDR3 DNA follows: TGTGCCAGCAGCTCCAGCGGCACAGATACGCAGTATTTT.

Concerning this clone itself: The same CDR3 can be traced to other DNA sequences in this sample. The chain's CDR3 is CASSLGQDEAFF. The DNA for the CDR3 is TGCGCCAGCAGCTTGGGCCAGGATGAAGCTTTCTTT. The V and J genes are TRBV5-1 and TRBJ1-1; no definite D call. Germline assignment: CDR1 SGHRS and CDR2 YFSETQ. The CDR3 is 12 amino acids. V was cut by 0 bases and J by 7 bases, with 7 bases left in between.

The chain links TRBV9 to TRBJ2-1; 10 nucleotides align to TRBD2. CDR1 and CDR2 from the germline V gene are SGDLS and YYNGEE. The CDR3 has 16 residues. Losses at the gene ends were 3 bases for V and 7 bases for J; bases not matched to a gene: 10. In DNA, the CDR3 is TGTGCCAGCAGCGCCACTACTAGCGGGATGATAAATGAGCAGTTCTTC. The encoded protein is CASSATTSGMINEQFF.

The chain joins TRBV28 to TRBJ2-5; the D gene is possibly TRBD1 (6 bases). In germline, CDR1 is MDHEN, CDR2 SYDVKM. Trimming took off 1 base at V and 1 base at J, with 10 bases between the two ends. The CDR3 runs to 15 residues. The CDR3 DNA reads as TGTGCCAGCAGTTTATTCTCGGACAGCCAAGAGACCCAGTACTTC. Residues: CASSLFSDSQETQYF.

The chain carries TRBV19 and TRBJ2-7; D remains unclear. V was cut by 1 base and J by 0 bases, with 7 bases left in between. The germline CDR1 and CDR2 sequences are LNHDA and SQIVND (reference sequence). The CDR3 consists of 14 residues. CDR3 sequence: CASSIGRFSYEQYF. DNA of the CDR3: TGTGCCAGTAGTATAGGGCGGTTCTCCTACGAGCAGTACTTC.

The rearrangement links TRBV27 to TRBJ2-7; 7 bases are a match to TRBD2. The CDR3 contains 14 residues. Germline V gene sequence: CDR1 MNHEY, CDR2 SMNVEV (reference sequence). The ends lost 2 bases at V and 5 bases at J; junction bases unmatched: 6. CDR3 residues: CASSLPGGGNEQYF. As DNA, the CDR3 is TGTGCCAGCAGTTTACCCGGGGGAGGGAACGAGCAGTACTTC.

The chain employs TRBV6-1 and TRBJ1-1; D might be TRBD1 (5 bases). From germline, CDR1 is MNHNS and CDR2 SASEGT. Trimming left V 7 bases short and J 0 bases short, with 9 bases between. This CDR3 is 13 amino acids long. The CDR3 DNA reads TGTGCCAGCACGGCAGGGATGAACACTGAAGCTTTCTTT. It yields the protein CASTAGMNTEAFF.

The gene calls are TRBV9 and TRBJ2-1; perhaps TRBD2 as D (5 bases). In germline, CDR1 is SGDLS, CDR2 YYNGEE. CDR3 length equals 16 residues. Trimming removed 0 bases from V and 0 bases from J, with 10 bases in between. In nucleotides, the CDR3 is TGTGCCAGCAGCGTAGGGGGAGTTAGCTCCTACAATGAGCAGTTCTTC. Protein: CASSVGGVSSYNEQFF.

This clone was seen once. V is TRBV6-5 and J is TRBJ1-1; 7 bases line up with TRBD1. The CDR3 sequence is 14 residues long. Germline V gene sequence: CDR1 MNHEY, CDR2 SVGAGI. V gave up 6 bases and J gave up 0 bases; unmatched junction bases: 4. The CDR3 protein is CASRKTGMNTEAFF. CDR3 bases: TGTGCCAGCAGAAAGACAGGGATGAACACTGAAGCTTTCTTT.

The gene calls are TRBV11-2 and TRBJ2-3; no reliable D call. V was clipped by 3 bases and J by 2 bases, with 12 bases between them. Germline V gene data show CDR1 as SGHAT and CDR2 as FQNNGV. The CDR3 contains 15 residues. The DNA for the CDR3 is TGTGCCAGCAGCTTTCTTCCGGAGAACACAGATACGCAGTATTTT. Protein sequence: CASSFLPENTDTQYF.

The V gene is TRBV2, the J gene TRBJ1-4; D call uncertain. The CDR3 loop spans 15 amino acids. CDR1 and CDR2 from the germline V gene are SNHLY and FYNNEI. V shed 5 bases and J shed 8 bases, with 18 bases lying between them. The CDR3 DNA reads as TGTGCCAGCAGTTCGAATTCCCCCAGTGGCGAAAAACTGTTTTTT. It is translated as CASSSNSPSGEKLFF.

The gene calls are TRBV6-5 and TRBJ1-5; D is possibly TRBD1 (5 bases). The ends were cut back, 8 bases at V and 1 base at J, with 12 bases in the middle. Per the germline V gene, CDR1 is MNHEY and CDR2 is SVGAGI. The CDR3 is 14 amino acids. The CDR3 reads CASGAGSSNQPQHF. The CDR3 coding sequence is TGTGCCAGCGGGGCCGGGTCGAGCAATCAGCCCCAGCATTTT.

The chain's CDR3 is CASSQTSGNINEQFF. CDR3 nucleotides: TGTGCCAGTAGCCAGACTAGCGGAAATATCAATGAGCAGTTCTTC. This chain connects TRBV19 to TRBJ2-1; TRBD2 agrees at 9 bases. Germline V gene data show CDR1 as LNHDA and CDR2 as SQIVND (reference sequence). The CDR3 is 15 amino acids. Germline trimming cut 6 bases from V and 6 bases from J; bases unmatched to any gene: 9.

This clone was found once. This chain joins TRBV28 and TRBJ1-2; 10 bases agree with TRBD1. Germline lookup yields CDR1 MDHEN and CDR2 SYDVKM. V lost 5 bases to trimming and J lost 8 bases; unmatched junction nucleotides: 8. CDR3 length: 14 residues. The DNA for the CDR3 is TGTGCCAGCAGTATCCGACAGGGGGCTTGGGGCTACACCTTC. Amino acids: CASSIRQGAWGYTF.

A remark on this clone: This specimen includes other DNA sequences encoding the same CDR3. J is TRBJ2-7 and V is TRBV2, with D possibly TRBD1 on 5 matching bases. Germline CDR1 reads SNHLY; CDR2 reads FYNNEI. Trimming took off 6 bases at V and 4 bases at J, with 10 bases between the two ends. The CDR3 totals 12 residues. CDR3 coding DNA: TGTGCCAGCAGCCAGACAGTTTACGAGCAGTACTTC. Translation gives CASSQTVYEQYF.

The chain carries TRBV11-2 and TRBJ2-7; tentatively, D is TRBD2 (5 bases). Deletions cut 5 bases from V and 3 bases from J, with 11 bases between. Per the germline V gene, CDR1 is SGHAT and CDR2 is FQNNGV. The CDR3 is made up of 13 amino acids. The CDR3 bases are TGTGCCAGCAGCCGCCGGGAATACTACGAGCAGTACTTC. Translation gives CASSRREYYEQYF. Variable domain in full (rest from reference TRBV11-2 and TRBJ2-7): EAGVAQSPRYKIIEKRQSVAFWCNPISGHATLYWYQQILGQGPKLLIQFQNNGVVDDSQLPKDRFSAERLKGVDSTLKIQPAKLEDSAVYLCASSRREYYEQYFGPGTRLTVT.

V gene TRBV18 combines with J gene TRBJ1-5; possibly TRBD1 for D (5 bases). The CDR3 runs 14 residues. Germline V gene data show CDR1 as KGHSH and CDR2 as LQKENI. Trimming cost V 6 bases and J 6 bases, with 15 bases left between them. CDR3 DNA: TGTGCCAGCTCCCTAACGGGGGGTAGTCAGCCCCAGCATTTT. Encoded protein: CASSLTGGSQPQHF.